This T cell receptor (beta chain) was sequenced during a study of shared clonotypes between healthy human individuals. Donors were healthy HIV-negative adults without recently reported acute infections or vaccinations. Negatively enriched CD4+ T cells were divided by CD45RA into naive and memory. The table came from immunoSEQ multiplex PCR; TCRdb's copy has only in-frame clones and leaves some out. Of 2,100,000 or so clones detected, approximately 94% appear once; the ten largest clones hold around 0.13%. Sequenced material: naive CD4+ T cells sorted from blood. Documented subset: CD45RA+ positively selected. This sequence originates from a man aged 18 to 30 in good health.

The CDR3 here is CASPNRVNTEAFF. CDR3 DNA: TGTGCCAGCCCGAACAGGGTGAACACTGAAGCTTTCTTT. J is TRBJ1-1 and V is TRBV6-4; perhaps TRBD1 as D (6 bases). The CDR3 contains 13 residues. Germline V gene lookup returns CDR1 MRHNA and CDR2 SNTAGT. Trimming removed 8 bases from V and 0 bases from J, with 10 bases in between.